This entry lists 30 T cell receptor beta chains sequenced from one sample in a study of OX40 agonist ivuxolimab in advanced cancers. Repertoires were generated with immunoSEQ multiplex PCR, while TCRdb's copy carries only in-frame clones and drops some. The table records 50,000 to 75,000 clones, 75% to 90% of them present only once. The sample in question was CD4+ or CD8+ T cells sorted from blood, obtained in a trial of the OX40 agonist ivuxolimab. The receptors originated from an adult with an advanced solid tumor such as melanoma, head and neck, liver or kidney cancer.

The chain has TRBV15 and TRBJ1-5; 7 bases match TRBD1. Germline CDR1 and CDR2: LNHNV and YYDKDF (reference sequence). This CDR3 has 15 amino acids. V was pared by 3 bases and J by 5 bases, with 7 bases of the junction left unmatched. The CDR3 protein is CATSRAQQGYQPQHF. The CDR3 coding sequence is TGTGCCACCAGCAGGGCCCAACAGGGGTATCAGCCCCAGCATTTT.

The chain combines TRBV29-1 with TRBJ2-5; TRBD1 matches at 7 bases. Germline V gene data show CDR1 as SQVTM and CDR2 as ANQGSEA. The CDR3 covers 13 residues. J lost 5 bases, V lost 5 bases, and 8 bases had no gene match. In DNA, the CDR3 is TGCAGCGTTTTAACAGGGGATACGGAGACCCAGTACTTC. Translated, it gives CSVLTGDTETQYF.

This clone showed up just a few times. CDR3 nucleotide sequence: TGTGCCAGCAGGACAGAACCCGGAAACACCATATATTTT. This gives the protein CASRTEPGNTIYF. This chain links TRBV6-1 with TRBJ1-3; TRBD1 is a possible D gene (5 bases). The germline CDR1 and CDR2 sequences are MNHNS and SASEGT. V shed 6 bases and J shed 4 bases, with 10 bases lying between them. The CDR3 contains 13 residues.

V and J are TRBV7-9 and TRBJ2-5; 9 bases fit TRBD1. The CDR3 consists of 18 residues. Per germline, CDR1 SEHNR and CDR2 FQNEAQ (reference sequence). V lost 1 base to trimming and J lost 6 bases; unmatched junction nucleotides: 15. CDR3 loop: CASSLVEGRQGVWQTQYF. In DNA, the CDR3 is TGTGCCAGCAGCTTAGTAGAGGGCCGACAGGGGGTCTGGCAGACCCAGTACTTC.

The chain joins TRBV7-2 to TRBJ2-1; 12 bases map to TRBD2. The V gene's germline CDR1 is SGHTA and CDR2 FQGNSA. Unmatched junction bases numbered 14, after V lost 4 bases and J lost 4 bases. CDR3 length: 19 amino acids. The CDR3 is CASSSPGLAGPGGYNEQFF. CDR3 sequence (DNA): TGTGCCAGCAGCTCCCCCGGACTAGCGGGGCCCGGGGGATACAATGAGCAGTTCTTC.

The chain is built from TRBV19 and TRBJ2-7, with D possibly being TRBD1 (6 bases). CDR1 is LNHDA, CDR2 SQIVND, per germline (reference sequence). CDR3 length: 14 residues. V lost 3 bases, J lost 0 bases, and 9 bases lay in between. In nucleotides, the CDR3 is TGTGCCAGTAGTATCACAGGGATCTCCTACGAGCAGTACTTC. As protein: CASSITGISYEQYF.

The rearrangement links TRBV19 to TRBJ1-3; D is ambiguous. CDR1 is LNHDA and CDR2 is SQIVND in the germline V gene (reference sequence). The CDR3 extends over 17 amino acids. V was trimmed by 8 bases and J by 0 bases, leaving 20 bases between them. For the CDR3, the DNA is TGTGCCAGTCAGAACGGGTCTATTCGGAACTCTGGAAACACCATATATTTT. Translated: CASQNGSIRNSGNTIYF.

This chain uses TRBV10-3 with TRBJ1-4, with TRBD1 identical over 9 bases. The CDR3 runs to 15 residues. Germline V gives CDR1 ENHRY, CDR2 SYGVKD. The V gene end was trimmed by 0 bases and the J gene end by 5 bases; junction bases not matched to a gene: 1. Here the CDR3 DNA reads TGTGCCATCAGTGAGTCTGGGACAGGGAATGAAAAACTGTTTTTT. Translation: CAISESGTGNEKLFF.

Regarding this clone: The junction does not match germline at one end; this may be a read error. This chain joins TRBV7-7 and TRBJ2-5, with a weak D call TRBD2 (6 bases). CDR3 length equals 15 residues. Germline V gene lookup returns CDR1 SSHAT and CDR2 FNYEAQ (reference sequence). The CDR3 reads CASSFRLEGQETQYF. The CDR3 bases are TGTGCTAGCAGCTTCCGACTAGAAGGACAAGAGACCCAGTACTTC.

This rearrangement joins TRBV18 to TRBJ1-3; TRBD1 agrees at 7 bases. Germline V gene sequence: CDR1 KGHSH, CDR2 LQKENI. This CDR3 has 17 amino acids. V gave up 4 bases and J gave up 0 bases; unmatched junction bases: 9. The CDR3 sequence is CASSLLLQGISGNTIYF. CDR3 nucleotides: TGTGCCAGCTCACTTTTACTACAGGGGATCTCTGGAAACACCATATATTTT.

The J gene is TRBJ1-6, the V gene TRBV7-9, with D unresolved. Trimming removed 3 bases from V and 10 bases from J, with 13 bases in between. The CDR3 consists of 14 residues. CDR1 SEHNR and CDR2 FQNEAQ come from the germline V gene (reference sequence). The CDR3: CASSFTGGGSPLHF. Written as DNA, the CDR3 is TGTGCCAGCAGCTTTACGGGAGGTGGGTCACCCCTCCACTTT.

This sequence joins TRBV30 and TRBJ2-4, with 12 bases identical to TRBD1. V lost 3 bases, J lost 7 bases, and 7 bases stayed unmatched. The germline V gene has CDR1 GTSNPN and CDR2 SVGIG (reference sequence). This CDR3 has 15 amino acids. CDR3 DNA sequence: TGTGCCTGGAGCCCGGGACAGGGGGCTTGGAACATTCAGTACTTC. Protein: CAWSPGQGAWNIQYF.

The chain's CDR3 is CASSLNVVDTEAFF. CDR3 bases: TGTGCCAGCAGCTTAAATGTCGTGGACACTGAAGCTTTCTTT. The chain is built from TRBV11-3 and TRBJ1-1; D gene uncertain. Germline CDR1 SGHNT, CDR2 YENEEA. Trimming pared 2 bases from V and 3 bases from J, leaving 10 bases between. This CDR3 is built from 14 residues.

The chain recombines TRBV11-3 with TRBJ2-1; 7 bases are a match to TRBD1. CDR3 length: 15 residues. V lost 6 bases and J lost 8; bases outside the gene matches: 13. Germline values: CDR1 SGHNT, CDR2 YENEEA. This CDR3 is CASSKTDRVWDEQFF. CDR3 DNA sequence: TGTGCCAGCAGTAAGACCGACAGGGTTTGGGATGAGCAGTTCTTC.

The chain carries TRBV28 and TRBJ1-5, with D possibly matching TRBD1 (6 bases). The CDR3 spans 14 residues. Trimming took 6 bases from V and 7 from J, leaving 16 bases between them. Germline CDR1 reads MDHEN; CDR2 reads SYDVKM. CDR3 residues: CASRFEGVEQPQHF. The CDR3 nucleotides read TGTGCCAGCAGATTTGAGGGGGTAGAACAGCCCCAGCATTTT.

The chain recombines TRBV6-6 with TRBJ2-7; 11 bases agree with TRBD2. This CDR3 is built from 15 residues. The V gene's germline CDR1 is MNHNY and CDR2 SVGAGI (reference sequence). The junction had 7 bases not matched to a gene; V was cut back by 6 bases and J by 3 bases. CDR3 protein: CASRGEGTSGYEQYF. In DNA form, the CDR3 reads TGTGCCAGCAGGGGTGAGGGGACTAGCGGCTACGAGCAGTACTTC.

V is TRBV14 and J is TRBJ1-1, with D unresolved. The V gene's germline CDR1 is SGHDN and CDR2 FVKESK. Trimming shortened V by 1 base and J by 1 base, and 10 bases separated the two germline ends. This CDR3 region has 15 residues. The CDR3: CASSQGTAANTEAFF. Written as DNA, the CDR3 is TGTGCCAGCAGCCAAGGTACAGCGGCGAACACTGAAGCTTTCTTT.

The rearrangement uses TRBV2 and TRBJ1-3, with TRBD1 identical over 8 bases. Germline assignment: CDR1 SNHLY and CDR2 FYNNEI. CDR3 length equals 14 residues. V shed 4 bases, J shed 4 bases, and the junction held 3 bases outside the gene matches. This chain's CDR3 is CASSGTGKGNTIYF. The CDR3 DNA sequence: TGTGCCAGCAGTGGGACAGGGAAGGGAAACACCATATATTTT.

V is TRBV29-1 and J is TRBJ2-1, with a weak D call TRBD2 (6 bases). Trimming stripped 7 bases from V and 2 bases from J, with 15 bases between. CDR3 length equals 14 residues. CDR1 is SQVTM and CDR2 is ANQGSEA in the germline V gene. The CDR3 nucleotides read TGCAGCGCCCCTCTAGCGCCGACCTACAATGAGCAGTTCTTC. Translated, it gives CSAPLAPTYNEQFF.

The chain couples TRBV5-1 to TRBJ2-1; a weak D match, TRBD1 (6 bases). The germline V gene has CDR1 SGHRS and CDR2 YFSETQ. V lost 4 bases and J lost 5, with 16 bases in between. The CDR3 is made up of 15 amino acids. The CDR3 sequence: CASSLGAARNNEQFF. CDR3 nucleotides: TGCGCCAGCAGCCTGGGGGCAGCGCGGAACAATGAGCAGTTCTTC.

V and J are TRBV4-3 and TRBJ1-2, with a weak D call TRBD1 (6 bases). The V gene's germline CDR1 is LGHNA and CDR2 YSLEER. This CDR3 region has 17 residues. Trimming pared 1 base from V and 1 base from J, leaving 16 bases between. Written as DNA, the CDR3 is TGCGCCAGCAGCCAAGGGACAGTAGGGGGATTTAACTATGGCTACACCTTC. Amino acid sequence: CASSQGTVGGFNYGYTF.

The chain joins TRBV7-3 to TRBJ1-5; D possibly corresponds to TRBD1 (6 bases). Per the germline V gene, CDR1 is SGHTA and CDR2 is FQGTGA. V dropped 3 bases and J dropped 7 bases, with 16 bases sitting between them. The CDR3 extends over 15 amino acids. CDR3 sequence reads: CASSLVTGNQQPQHF. Here the CDR3 DNA reads TGTGCCAGCAGCTTGGTAACAGGGAACCAACAGCCCCAGCATTTT.

This clone was detected a few times. The chain links TRBV7-2 to TRBJ1-3; 7 bases match TRBD1. The CDR3 consists of 15 residues. CDR1 and CDR2 (germline): SGHTA, FQGNSA. V lost 5 bases to trimming and J lost 8 bases; unmatched junction nucleotides: 12. The DNA of the CDR3 is TGTGCCAGCAGCCCAACTCGAGGGGGCAGGGACACCATATATTTT. Residues: CASSPTRGGRDTIYF.

This chain links TRBV5-8 with TRBJ2-5; 7 bases match TRBD1. V dropped 3 bases and J dropped 4; count of bases not matched to a gene: 3. The CDR3 is 13 residues long. The germline V gene encodes CDR1 SGHTS and CDR2 YDEGEE. The CDR3 region is CASSSDRRETQYF. The CDR3, as DNA: TGTGCCAGCAGCTCGGACAGGAGAGAGACCCAGTACTTC.

The chain recombines TRBV6-1 with TRBJ1-2; no definite D call. Trimming took 1 base from V and 4 from J, leaving 4 bases between them. CDR3 length: 12 amino acids. Germline V CDR1 and CDR2: MNHNS, SASEGT. The DNA of the CDR3 is TGTGCCAGCAGTGAAGGCAGCTATGGCTACACCTTC. Its translation: CASSEGSYGYTF.

Note on this clone: A read error may explain this, as a much larger clone is one base away. The J gene is TRBJ2-2, the V gene TRBV5-1; the D gene is possibly TRBD1 (5 bases). V lost 0 bases and J lost 10, with 16 bases in between. The length of the CDR3 is 15 residues. Germline V lookup: CDR1 SGHRS, CDR2 YFSETQ. The CDR3 spells CASSLVSGPSMELFF. CDR3 nucleotide sequence: TGCGCCAGCAGCTTGGTTTCAGGGCCAAGCATGGAGCTGTTTTTT.

V usage is TRBV6-1 and J usage is TRBJ1-1; weak D call: TRBD1 (5 bases). Trimming stripped 6 bases from V and 0 bases from J, with 8 bases between. The germline CDR1 and CDR2 sequences are MNHNS and SASEGT. This CDR3 is built from 13 residues. The CDR3 DNA is TGTGCCAGCAGGGGGACCGTGAACACTGAAGCTTTCTTT. Amino acid sequence: CASRGTVNTEAFF.

The CDR3 is CASSSRTTSTDTQYF. Written as DNA, the CDR3 is TGCGCCAGCAGCTCCAGGACTACTAGCACAGATACGCAGTATTTT. The V gene is TRBV5-1, the J gene TRBJ2-3; tentative D call: TRBD2 (6 bases). Germline assignment: CDR1 SGHRS and CDR2 YFSETQ. Trimming cost V 3 bases and J 0 bases, with 11 bases left between them. The CDR3 extends over 15 amino acids.

This sequence joins TRBV5-6 and TRBJ2-2; 7 bases line up with TRBD2. This CDR3 spans 16 amino acids. Trimming took 3 bases from V and 0 from J; bases not matched to a gene: 5. Germline CDR1 reads SGHDT; CDR2 reads YYEEEE. Here the CDR3 DNA reads TGTGCCAGCAGCTCACCGGGACTACCGAACACCGGGGAGCTGTTTTTT. It specifies CASSSPGLPNTGELFF.

This rearrangement joins TRBV18 to TRBJ1-6, with a weak D call TRBD1 (6 bases). With 4 bases removed from V and 0 bases from J, the gap between germline ends came to 10 bases. The CDR3 contains 16 residues. Germline V gene data show CDR1 as KGHSH and CDR2 as LQKENI. Here the CDR3 reads CASSQNRVSYNSPLHF. The CDR3 bases are TGTGCCAGCTCACAAAACAGGGTCTCCTATAATTCACCCCTCCACTTT.